This TCR beta chain is from a study of blood T cells in healthy people across ages. CDR1 is MNHEY, CDR2 SVGAGI, per germline. Trimming removed 6 bases at V and 4 bases at J, with 5 bases between. The CDR3 has 11 residues. Concerning this clonotype: No antigen is known for it.

Through a sample-barcoded 5' primer and a J-beta primer mix, a second PCR was run for roughly 6 to 12 cycles. All cDNA molecules were each tagged by a template-switch adaptor with 12 random nucleotides. Via MiXCR, TCRdb re-called the 5' RACE reads, giving one row per CDR3 protein. This sample has fewer than 600,000 distinct CDR3 sequences, with over 25% found just once. Overall study results and limits: Researchers report that TCR beta diversity correlated strongly with naive T cell percentage.

The same sample was also used in a study of T cells of mothers and their children. That paper notes: The authors used all extracted RNA for cDNA synthesis, at about 1.5 ug per 15 ul. The output of TCR recombination is shaped by thymic selection similarly in related and unrelated pairs.

The rearrangement joins TRBV6-5 to TRBJ2-3; unclear D gene. The TCR comes from a boy younger than 10 in good health. The material sequenced was blood. The CDR3 region has the DNA TGTGCCAGCAGGGCCGCAGATACGCAGTATTTT. Amino acid sequence: CASRAADTQYF.